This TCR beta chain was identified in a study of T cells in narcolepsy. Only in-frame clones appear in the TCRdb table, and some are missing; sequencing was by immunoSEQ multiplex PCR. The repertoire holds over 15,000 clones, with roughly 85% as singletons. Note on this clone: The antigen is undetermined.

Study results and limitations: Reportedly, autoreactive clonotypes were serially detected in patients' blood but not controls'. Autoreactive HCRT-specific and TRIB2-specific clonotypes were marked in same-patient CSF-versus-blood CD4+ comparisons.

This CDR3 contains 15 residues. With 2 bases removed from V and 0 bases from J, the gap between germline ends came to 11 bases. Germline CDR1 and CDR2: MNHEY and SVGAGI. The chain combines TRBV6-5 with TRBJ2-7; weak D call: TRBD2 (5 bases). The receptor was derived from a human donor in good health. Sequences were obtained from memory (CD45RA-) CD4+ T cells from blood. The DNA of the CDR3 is TGTGCCAGCAGTTACACGACGGGGAGCTCCTACGAGCAGTACTTC. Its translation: CASSYTTGSSYEQYF.